This T cell receptor (beta chain) was sequenced in a study of CD8 T cells in Susac syndrome. The RNA input was roughly 0.45 to 1 ug, and it was reverse transcribed with random hexamers. With immunoSEQ multiplex PCR, TCR beta CDR3 was amplified across 54 Vbeta and 13 Jbeta. TCRdb re-called the immunoSEQ multiplex PCR reads through MiXCR, storing one row per CDR3 protein. The sample lists approximately 200,000 distinct CDR3 sequences; about 95% were seen once. The sequenced target, TCR beta, came from blood CD8+ and CD4+ T cells. In contrast to the negatively isolated CD8+ and CD4+ T cells, TEMRA cells were FACS-enriched. Germline V CDR1 and CDR2: SGHTA, FQGNSA. The J segment lost 5 bases and the V segment lost 5 bases, leaving 6 bases of the junction unmatched. The CDR3 totals 15 residues.

The chain couples TRBV7-2 to TRBJ2-5, with TRBD2 identical over 12 bases. The TCR originated in a human donor with multiple sclerosis. Material for sequencing was CD4+ T cells from PBMCs. CDR3 in DNA: TGTGCCAGCAGCACAGCTAGCGGGGGGGCGGAGACCCAGTACTTC. Its translation is CASSTASGGAETQYF.